This TCR beta chain was observed in a study of blood T cell repertoires in COVID-19. Study background: Samples representing acute and convalescent COVID-19 were sourced from the United States, Italy and Spain.

Researchers sorted participants into cohorts using their self-reported clinical history. Libraries were prepared by immunoSEQ multiplex PCR; TCRdb keeps only in-frame clonotypes and omits some of them. The data contain 200,000 to 250,000 clones, just under 90% of them singletons. CDR1 is LNHDA, CDR2 SQIVND, per germline (reference sequence). Trimming cost V 3 bases and J 2 bases, with 14 bases left between them. CDR3 size: 15 residues. This clonotype originated in a man aged 30 to 39 who had recovered from COVID-19. The sequencing sample was made of PBMCs or T cells enriched from blood (not recorded which). The V gene is TRBV19, the J gene TRBJ2-7; weak D call: TRBD1 (6 bases). The CDR3 here is CASSIGQGRAYEQYF. The CDR3 coding sequence is TGTGCCAGTAGTATTGGGCAGGGGCGAGCCTACGAGCAGTACTTC.